This T cell receptor (beta chain) originates from a study of T-cell reconstitution after alpha-beta-depleted transplantation in children. The authors prepared the TCRbeta library with unique molecular identifiers. Using its own MiXCR run on the PCR reads, TCRdb lists one record per CDR3 protein. This sample carries fewer than 350,000 distinct CDR3 sequences, 10% of them seen once, and the ten largest clones take less than 8%. The sample holds many counts of this clonotype. Trimming took 2 bases from V and 0 from J, leaving 14 bases between them. CDR1 DFQATT and CDR2 SNEGSKA come from the germline V gene (reference sequence). The CDR3 runs 16 residues.

The source material was PBMCs, sampled before TCRalphabeta/CD19-depleted stem cell transplant. V gene TRBV20-1 combines with J gene TRBJ2-1; D remains unclear. The TCR sequence derives from a boy under two years old with acute myeloid leukemia, due to receive a stem cell transplant. CDR3 loop: CSARNLGYHSYNEQFF. In DNA, the CDR3 is TGCAGTGCTAGAAATCTTGGATACCACTCCTACAATGAGCAGTTCTTC.